This T cell receptor (beta chain) comes out of a study of PD-L1 blockade in urothelial cancer. Study information: Treatment start was followed by blood analysis at 3 weeks (second dose) and again at 6 weeks.

Documented time point: pretreatment peripheral blood. Profiling relied on immunoSEQ multiplex PCR, and the TCRdb table lists in-frame clones only, not all of them. The repertoire holds roughly 51,000 clones, with about 82% as singletons. The sample in question was PBMCs, obtained around atezolizumab (anti-PD-L1) treatment. The clonotype comes from a man aged 55 to 69 with urothelial cancer.

CDR3 bases: TGTGCCAGCAGCGCGACTAGCGGGAGGGCCCGGGGCAATGAGCAGTTCTTC. Its translation: CASSATSGRARGNEQFF. This rearrangement joins TRBV7-9 to TRBJ2-1; 14 bases are shared with TRBD2. The ends lost 5 bases at V and 6 bases at J; junction bases unmatched: 9. The CDR3 runs to 17 residues. CDR1 SEHNR and CDR2 FQNEAQ come from the germline V gene (reference sequence). Looking up the rest from reference TRBV7-9 and TRBJ2-1 gives the full variable domain: DTGVSQNPRHKITKRGQNVTFRCDPISEHNRLYWYRQTLGQGPEFLTYFQNEAQLEKSRLLSDRFSAERPKGSFSTLEIQRTEQGDSAMYLCASSATSGRARGNEQFFGPGTRLTVL.